A single sample is the source of the 29 T cell receptor beta chains below, sequenced in a study of neurological immune-mediated disorders. Indicated time point: technical triplicate 1. TCRdb fed the 5' RACE reads into MiXCR, producing one record per CDR3 protein. The profile shows some 25,000 distinct CDR3 sequences, 13% of them singletons. Sequencing was carried out using CD4+ T cells from blood. These TCRs come from a female donor with HTLV-1-associated myelopathy (HAM/TSP).

At least ten counts were recorded for this clonotype. The genes are TRBV11-1 and TRBJ1-1, with D hard to call. The CDR3 length is 16 residues. V lost 5 bases and J 0 bases, leaving 16 bases between the germline ends. The germline V gene encodes CDR1 SGHAT and CDR2 FQDESV (reference sequence). CDR3 loop: CASSPHSPQMNTEAFF. The CDR3 bases are TGTGCCAGCAGCCCCCATAGCCCCCAGATGAACACTGAAGCTTTCTTT.

This clonotype was found many times. V and J are TRBV20-1 and TRBJ2-3; D possibly corresponds to TRBD2 (6 bases). Germline CDR1 is DFQATT and CDR2 is SNEGSKA (reference sequence). Deletions cut 0 bases from V and 2 bases from J, with 21 bases between. The CDR3 has 18 residues. CDR3: CSARDRDWGERATDTQYF. CDR3 nucleotides: TGCAGTGCTAGAGATAGGGATTGGGGGGAGCGAGCCACAGATACGCAGTATTTT.

This clonotype is classed as medium-sized. J is TRBJ2-6 and V is TRBV4-2; TRBD2 might be the D (6 bases). V lost 4 bases, J lost 4 bases, and 14 bases lay in between. Germline V lookup: CDR1 LGHNA, CDR2 YNFKEQ. CDR3 length: 16 residues. As DNA, the CDR3 is TGTGCCAGCAGCCTTGAAACTAGCTCCGGGGCCAACGTCCTGACTTTC. Translated: CASSLETSSGANVLTF.

This clonotype appeared many times. The CDR3 nucleotides read TGTGCCATCAGTGAGGAACGGAGATCGGGCAATCAGCCCCAGCATTTT. Protein: CAISEERRSGNQPQHF. This chain uses TRBV10-3 with TRBJ1-5; D is undetermined. CDR1 and CDR2 from the germline V gene are ENHRY and SYGVKD. Trimming took 2 bases from V and 2 from J, leaving 13 bases between them. The CDR3 spans 16 residues.

At least ten counts were recorded for this clonotype. The J gene is TRBJ1-1, the V gene TRBV20-1; 7 nucleotides align to TRBD1. This CDR3 spans 13 amino acids. With 6 bases clipped from V and 1 base from J, the junction kept 5 bases outside the gene matches. Germline V gene data show CDR1 as DFQATT and CDR2 as SNEGSKA (reference sequence). CDR3 amino acids: CSATGTENTEAFF. CDR3 coding DNA: TGCAGTGCAACCGGGACAGAGAACACTGAAGCTTTCTTT.

This clonotype came up many times. The rearrangement links TRBV12-3 or TRBV12-4 to TRBJ1-1; unclear D gene. V was pared by 0 bases and J by 10 bases, with 15 bases between. The length of the CDR3 is 14 residues. The CDR3: CASSLAGLLGGAFF. The DNA of the CDR3 is TGTGCCAGCAGTTTAGCGGGTCTACTGGGAGGAGCTTTCTTT.

This clonotype is medium-sized. The V and J genes are TRBV12-3 or TRBV12-4 and TRBJ2-3, with 15 bases lining up with TRBD2. Trimming took 6 bases from V and 0 from J; bases not matched to a gene: 4. CDR3 size: 17 residues. The CDR3 nucleotides are TGTGCCAGCAGCGGACTAGCGGGGGGGCCAAGCACAGATACGCAGTATTTT. This codes for CASSGLAGGPSTDTQYF.

Turning to this clonotype: One end of the junction is discordant with germline, which a read error may explain. The CDR3 coding sequence is TGCGCCAGCAACCAAGACCAGGGCCAGACCCAGCATTTT. The encoded protein is CASNQDQGQTQHF. The chain couples TRBV4-1 to TRBJ1-5; weak D call: TRBD1 (5 bases). The CDR3 length is 13 residues. Germline CDR1 is MGHRA and CDR2 is YSYEKL.

In its sample, this clonotype was seen many times. V usage is TRBV18 and J usage is TRBJ2-1; 7 bases map to TRBD1. CDR1 and CDR2 from the germline V gene are KGHSH and LQKENI. The trim removed 3 bases at V and 6 bases at J, leaving 11 bases unmatched. The CDR3 covers 16 residues. CDR3 region: CASSPSGGQSLNEQFF. CDR3 coding DNA: TGTGCCAGCTCACCCTCAGGGGGTCAAAGCCTCAATGAGCAGTTCTTC.

Judged by abundance, this clonotype is medium-sized. The genes are TRBV4-2 and TRBJ2-3; no clear D. The CDR3 runs 14 residues. V dropped 1 base and J dropped 0 bases, with 5 bases sitting between them. Looked up from germline, CDR1 is LGHNA and CDR2 is YNFKEQ. Here the CDR3 reads CASSQGVSTDTQYF. The CDR3 bases are TGTGCCAGCAGCCAAGGAGTTAGCACAGATACGCAGTATTTT.

This clonotype showed up many times. The chain uses TRBV9 and TRBJ2-6, with D maybe TRBD1 (6 bases). CDR3 size: 19 residues. The ends were cut back, 3 bases at V and 0 bases at J, with 19 bases in the middle. Looked up from germline, CDR1 is SGDLS and CDR2 is YYNGEE. As DNA, the CDR3 is TGTGCCAGCAGCGCCCTCCTGGCAGGGGTCTACTCTGGGGCCAACGTCCTGACTTTC. Its protein product is CASSALLAGVYSGANVLTF.

J is TRBJ2-3 and V is TRBV7-8, with D perhaps matching TRBD2 (6 bases). The V gene's germline CDR1 is SGHVS and CDR2 FQNEAQ. CDR3 length: 15 residues. V lost 5 bases and J 6 bases, leaving 18 bases between the germline ends. This CDR3 is CASSQLEEGPDTQYF. Written as DNA, the CDR3 is TGTGCCAGCAGCCAGCTAGAGGAGGGGCCCGATACGCAGTATTTT.

Sample share makes this clonotype medium-sized (0.01 to 0.1%). This sequence joins TRBV7-2 and TRBJ2-3; D call uncertain. The V gene lost 0 bases and the J gene lost 2 bases, with 6 bases spanning the gap. Per the germline V gene, CDR1 is SGHTA and CDR2 is FQGNSA. CDR3 size: 14 residues. CDR3 bases: TGTGCCAGCAGCTTAGCCGTCTACACAGATACGCAGTATTTT. Its translation is CASSLAVYTDTQYF.

This clonotype was counted ten times or more. The rearrangement links TRBV18 to TRBJ1-1; 9 bases match TRBD1. Per germline, CDR1 KGHSH and CDR2 LQKENI. J was trimmed by 6 bases and V by 0 bases; bases with no gene match: 2. CDR3 length equals 14 residues. CDR3 in DNA: TGTGCCAGCTCACCACCGGGACAGGGACCTGAAGCTTTCTTT. Residues: CASSPPGQGPEAFF.

This clonotype was seen many times. The gene calls are TRBV29-1 and TRBJ2-3; 13 positions match TRBD2. With 6 bases clipped from V and 1 base from J, the junction kept 22 bases outside the gene matches. CDR1 SQVTM and CDR2 ANQGSEA come from the germline V gene. CDR3 size: 21 residues. The CDR3 nucleotides are TGCAGCGTCGCGGGACTAGCGGGGTCGGGCCCCAGTCATTCCGGCACAGATACGCAGTATTTT. This encodes CSVAGLAGSGPSHSGTDTQYF.

The CDR3 DNA is TGTGCCAGCAGTTCCACTCGCGGGGGGGAGCTTGAGCAGTTCTTC. This encodes CASSSTRGGELEQFF. V usage is TRBV12-3 or TRBV12-4 and J usage is TRBJ2-1, with TRBD2 matching over 9 bases. The CDR3 extends over 15 amino acids. V trimming: 4 bases; J trimming: 9 bases; junction bases outside the gene matches: 10.

This clonotype was observed many times. The rearrangement uses TRBV6-2 or TRBV6-3 and TRBJ2-4, with a tentative D call TRBD2 (5 bases). CDR3 length: 12 amino acids. Per the germline V gene, CDR1 is MNHEY and CDR2 is SVGEGT. V dropped 10 bases and J dropped 4 bases, with 11 bases sitting between them. The CDR3 DNA reads as TGTGCCACTTCGCGGGTTAAAAACATTCAGTACTTC. It yields the protein CATSRVKNIQYF.

The genes are TRBV7-3 and TRBJ2-7, with unresolved D. This CDR3 contains 13 residues. Germline V gives CDR1 SGHTA, CDR2 FQGTGA. V lost 1 base and J lost 7, with 11 bases in between. CDR3 residues: CASSLMWGKEQYF. DNA of the CDR3: TGTGCCAGCAGCTTAATGTGGGGAAAAGAGCAGTACTTC.

This clonotype was detected many times. The CDR3 protein is CASSPGLATYNEQFF. CDR3 in DNA: TGTGCCAGCAGCCCCGGACTAGCGACATACAATGAGCAGTTCTTC. The rearrangement joins TRBV5-5 to TRBJ2-1; 9 bases map to TRBD2. CDR3 size: 15 residues. J lost 4 bases, V lost 4 bases, and 6 bases had no gene match. CDR1 is SGHKS and CDR2 is YYEKEE in the germline V gene (reference sequence). Looking up the rest from reference TRBV5-5 and TRBJ2-1 gives the full variable domain: DAGVTQSPTHLIKTRGQQVTLRCSPISGHKSVSWYQQVLGQGPQFIFQYYEKEERGRGNFPDRFSARQFPNYSSELNVNALLLGDSALYLCASSPGLATYNEQFFGPGTRLTVL.

Many counts were recorded for this clonotype. V and J are TRBV5-1 and TRBJ2-6; 7 bases are shared with TRBD1. The V segment lost 6 bases and the J segment 0 bases; nucleotides outside the gene matches: 12. This CDR3 comprises 18 residues. Germline V gives CDR1 SGHRS, CDR2 YFSETQ. The CDR3 region has the DNA TGCGCCAGCACCAGACAGGGACCCACCGTCTCTGGGGCCAACGTCCTGACTTTC. Translated, it gives CASTRQGPTVSGANVLTF.

At least ten counts were recorded for this clonotype. This sequence joins TRBV5-1 and TRBJ2-7; 9 positions match TRBD2. The CDR3 loop spans 15 amino acids. Germline trimming cut 4 bases from V and 5 bases from J; bases unmatched to any gene: 10. CDR1 SGHRS and CDR2 YFSETQ come from the germline V gene. In DNA form, the CDR3 reads TGCGCCAGCAGCCCGGACCCTAGCGGGGTTAACGAGCAGTACTTC. This sequence encodes CASSPDPSGVNEQYF.

This clonotype showed up many times. This chain joins TRBV25-1 and TRBJ2-1, with D maybe TRBD2 (5 bases). This CDR3 spans 16 amino acids. The V gene lost 1 base and the J gene lost 9 bases, with 19 bases spanning the gap. Looked up from germline, CDR1 is MGHDK and CDR2 is SYGVNS. The chain's CDR3 is CASSESRSGMKVEQFF. CDR3 bases: TGTGCCAGCAGTGAATCACGGTCGGGGATGAAGGTTGAGCAGTTCTTC.

This clonotype was seen many times. CDR3 residues: CASSLVFRTSGYTF. DNA for the CDR3: TGTGCCAGCAGCTTAGTTTTTCGGACTTCTGGCTACACCTTC. The genes are TRBV7-2 and TRBJ1-2, with no clear D. Per germline, CDR1 SGHTA and CDR2 FQGNSA. CDR3 length equals 14 residues. V was pared by 1 base and J by 7 bases, with 13 bases between.

The chain employs TRBV10-3 and TRBJ2-1, with 13 bases fitting TRBD2. This CDR3 spans 16 amino acids. V dropped 6 bases and J dropped 4; count of bases not matched to a gene: 6. Per germline, CDR1 ENHRY and CDR2 SYGVKD. Here the CDR3 reads CAIRPGTSGVYNEQFF. In DNA, the CDR3 is TGTGCCATCAGACCCGGGACTAGCGGGGTGTACAATGAGCAGTTCTTC.

This clonotype was observed many times. The chain recombines TRBV9 with TRBJ2-1; a weak D match, TRBD1 (6 bases). V lost 0 bases and J lost 8, with 15 bases in between. This CDR3 comprises 15 residues. Germline values: CDR1 SGDLS, CDR2 YYNGEE. The chain's CDR3 is CASSVVAQGSDEQFF. The CDR3 DNA follows: TGTGCCAGCAGCGTAGTCGCCCAGGGGTCCGATGAGCAGTTCTTC.

This clonotype occurred many times. This rearrangement joins TRBV6-1 to TRBJ1-2; 11 bases are shared with TRBD1. CDR3 size: 15 residues. Unmatched junction bases numbered 7, after V lost 6 bases and J lost 4 bases. The germline V gene has CDR1 MNHNS and CDR2 SASEGT. CDR3 coding DNA: TGTGCCAGCAGACCAGGACAGGGGGCTTTCTATGGCTACACCTTC. The encoded protein is CASRPGQGAFYGYTF.

This clonotype was found many times. V usage is TRBV5-1 and J usage is TRBJ1-4; D unresolved. This CDR3 contains 15 residues. Trimming removed 0 bases at V and 3 bases at J, with 9 bases between. The germline CDR1 and CDR2 sequences are SGHRS and YFSETQ. Here the CDR3 reads CASSLVAASNEKLFF. CDR3 DNA: TGCGCCAGCAGCTTGGTGGCAGCCTCTAATGAAAAACTGTTTTTT. The full variable domain, in which reference TRBV5-1 and TRBJ1-4 provide the parts outside the CDR3, is KAGVTQTPRYLIKTRGQQVTLSCSPISGHRSVSWYQQTPGQGLQFLFEYFSETQRNKGNFPGRFSGRQFSNSRSEMNVSTLELGDSALYLCASSLVAASNEKLFFGSGTQLSVL.

This clonotype appeared many times. The V and J genes are TRBV29-1 and TRBJ2-3, with TRBD2 matching 9 bases. Losses at the gene ends were 4 bases for V and 7 bases for J; bases not matched to a gene: 24. This CDR3 comprises 19 residues. Germline loops: CDR1 SQVTM, CDR2 ANQGSEA. The CDR3 loop reads CSVAKGLASRGVGFNTQYF. Here the CDR3 DNA reads TGCAGCGTTGCCAAAGGACTAGCGTCCAGAGGTGTAGGATTTAATACGCAGTATTTT.

This clonotype has ten or more counts. This chain connects TRBV20-1 to TRBJ2-3, with 13 bases lining up with TRBD2. Germline assignment: CDR1 DFQATT and CDR2 SNEGSKA (reference sequence). The CDR3 covers 15 residues. V dropped 1 base and J dropped 5; count of bases not matched to a gene: 3. CDR3 amino acids: CSARGTSGSGDTQYF. Written as DNA, the CDR3 is TGCAGTGCTAGAGGGACTAGCGGGAGTGGAGATACGCAGTATTTT.